The 22 T cell receptor beta chains presented below share a single source sample, sequenced in a study of blood T cell repertoires in COVID-19. The repertoire was sequenced with immunoSEQ multiplex PCR; TCRdb's copy has only in-frame clones and lacks some. Counted here are 200,000 or so clones, roughly 84% occurring once; the ten biggest clones make up 1.9%. Specimen: peripheral blood. The receptors here all came from a man between 40 and 49 years old with active or convalescent COVID-19.

V usage is TRBV9 and J usage is TRBJ2-7; the D gene is possibly TRBD2 (7 bases). The germline CDR1 and CDR2 sequences are SGDLS and YYNGEE. V was pared by 3 bases and J by 2 bases, with 15 bases between. The CDR3 is 15 residues long. The DNA for the CDR3 is TGTGCCAGCAGCGGGGGGGGGCACCCCACCTACGAGCAGTACTTC. This sequence encodes CASSGGGHPTYEQYF.

In its sample, this clone was seen once. This chain links TRBV19 with TRBJ1-5; possible D gene TRBD1, 6 bases. Germline-derived CDR1 and CDR2 are LNHDA and SQIVND (reference sequence). Trimming removed 6 bases from V and 5 bases from J, with 11 bases in between. The CDR3 totals 13 residues. For the CDR3, the DNA is TGTGCCAGTAGATCACAGGGAGATCAGCCCCAGCATTTT. Encoded protein: CASRSQGDQPQHF. Looking up the rest from reference TRBV19 and TRBJ1-5 gives the full variable domain: DGGITQSPKYLFRKEGQNVTLSCEQNLNHDAMYWYRQDPGQGLRLIYYSQIVNDFQKGDIAEGYSVSREKKESFPLTVTSAQKNPTAFYLCASRSQGDQPQHFGDGTRLSIL.

This chain uses TRBV25-1 with TRBJ1-1; possible D gene TRBD1, 5 bases. Germline loops: CDR1 MGHDK, CDR2 SYGVNS. V was trimmed by 2 bases and J by 7 bases, leaving 14 bases between them. The CDR3 length is 14 residues. The CDR3 DNA sequence: TGTGCCAGCAGTGAAGCCTTGGGGGGTAATGAAGCTTTCTTT. Residues: CASSEALGGNEAFF. The whole variable domain, remainder taken from reference TRBV25-1 and TRBJ1-1, is EADIYQTPRYLVIGTGKKITLECSQTMGHDKMYWYQQDPGMELHLIHYSYGVNSTEKGDLSSESTVSRIRTEHFPLTLESARPSHTSQYLCASSEALGGNEAFFGQGTRLTVV.

The chain employs TRBV5-1 and TRBJ2-2; D is uncertain. The germline gives CDR1 SGHRS, CDR2 YFSETQ. The V end was cut by 4 bases, the J end by 13 bases, with 14 bases between. The CDR3 has 12 amino acids. CDR3 nucleotides: TGCGCCAGCAGCCTCGGTCCCGGGTGGCTGTTTTTT. Amino acid sequence: CASSLGPGWLFF.

The CDR3 DNA reads as TGTGCTAGTGGTTTCCAGAGATTAACGGACAGGGGGCCAGAGACCCAGTACTTC. Translating gives CASGFQRLTDRGPETQYF. The rearrangement joins TRBV12-5 to TRBJ2-5; 11 bases are a match to TRBD1. V dropped 3 bases and J dropped 4; count of bases not matched to a gene: 13. The CDR3 is 18 amino acids. Germline CDR1 reads LGHNT; CDR2 reads FRNRAP.

The CDR3 is CATSAPLAGGDNEQFF. DNA of the CDR3: TGTGCCACCAGTGCGCCTCTAGCGGGGGGGGACAATGAGCAGTTCTTC. The chain recombines TRBV24-1 with TRBJ2-1; 12 bases are a match to TRBD2. The V and J ends lost 5 bases and 5 bases, in that order; junction bases with no gene match: 6. The CDR3 is 16 amino acids. Germline V CDR1 and CDR2: KGHDR, SFDVKD.

J is TRBJ1-2 and V is TRBV18; TRBD1 matches at 10 bases. The CDR3 sequence is 18 residues long. The V gene's germline CDR1 is KGHSH and CDR2 LQKENI. The J segment lost 0 bases and the V segment lost 5 bases, leaving 12 bases of the junction unmatched. CDR3 nucleotides: TGTGCCAGCTCATCTTTCCGGGACAGGGGAAAGACTAACTATGGCTACACCTTC. This sequence encodes CASSSFRDRGKTNYGYTF.

The gene calls are TRBV4-1 and TRBJ1-1; no definite D call. The V and J ends lost 0 bases and 3 bases respectively, with 5 bases between them. The germline CDR1 and CDR2 sequences are MGHRA and YSYEKL. CDR3 length: 13 residues. The CDR3 spells CASSQDRDTEAFF. The DNA of the CDR3 is TGCGCCAGCAGCCAAGATCGGGACACTGAAGCTTTCTTT.

This chain connects TRBV19 to TRBJ1-4, with a weak D call TRBD1 (5 bases). V shed 5 bases and J shed 0 bases, with 10 bases lying between them. This CDR3 has 15 residues. In germline, CDR1 is LNHDA, CDR2 SQIVND (reference sequence). CDR3 in DNA: TGTGCCAGTAGTCTGCGGGGCGCAACTAATGAAAAACTGTTTTTT. It is translated as CASSLRGATNEKLFF. Combining the CDR3 with reference TRBV19 and TRBJ1-4 gives the whole variable domain DGGITQSPKYLFRKEGQNVTLSCEQNLNHDAMYWYRQDPGQGLRLIYYSQIVNDFQKGDIAEGYSVSREKKESFPLTVTSAQKNPTAFYLCASSLRGATNEKLFFGSGTQLSVL.

V and J are TRBV28 and TRBJ1-1; no definite D call. Germline V lookup: CDR1 MDHEN, CDR2 SYDVKM. V gave up 6 bases and J gave up 10 bases, with 15 bases separating them. The CDR3 consists of 12 residues. The chain's CDR3 is CASRREGWAAFF. Here the CDR3 DNA reads TGTGCCAGCAGGAGGGAGGGATGGGCAGCTTTCTTT.

The gene calls are TRBV3-1 (or the pseudogene TRBV3-2) and TRBJ1-2; tentative D call: TRBD1 (5 bases). V lost 0 bases to trimming and J lost 5 bases, with 10 bases between them. The germline CDR1 and CDR2 sequences are LGHDT and YNNKEL (reference sequence). The CDR3 contains 14 residues. The CDR3: CASSQDTQGYGYTF. CDR3 nucleotide sequence: TGTGCCAGCAGCCAAGATACTCAGGGTTATGGCTACACCTTC.

This chain links TRBV28 with TRBJ2-1; TRBD2 matches at 12 bases. The CDR3 runs to 19 residues. The V gene end was trimmed by 3 bases and the J gene end by 0 bases; junction bases not matched to a gene: 9. CDR1 is MDHEN and CDR2 is SYDVKM in the germline V gene. The CDR3 is CASSLGLAGLMSSYNEQFF. CDR3 bases: TGTGCCAGCAGTTTGGGACTAGCGGGCCTCATGAGCTCCTACAATGAGCAGTTCTTC.

CDR3: CASSLVQGAPEKLFF. The CDR3 region has the DNA TGTGCCAGCAGTTTAGTCCAGGGGGCTCCGGAAAAACTGTTTTTT. This rearrangement joins TRBV9 to TRBJ1-4, with TRBD1 matching 8 bases. This CDR3 has 15 amino acids. CDR1 SGDLS and CDR2 YYNGEE come from the germline V gene. The J segment lost 8 bases and the V segment lost 5 bases, leaving 11 bases of the junction unmatched.

This clone has just one count. V usage is TRBV30 and J usage is TRBJ1-2; 10 bases agree with TRBD1. Germline V lookup: CDR1 GTSNPN, CDR2 SVGIG (reference sequence). This CDR3 spans 13 amino acids. J lost 5 bases, V lost 1 base, and 1 base had no gene match. The CDR3 DNA reads TGTGCCTGGAGTGGACAGGGGGCGTATGGCTACACCTTC. Its translation: CAWSGQGAYGYTF. The full variable domain, rest sourced from reference TRBV30 and TRBJ1-2, is SQTIHQWPATLVQPVGSPLSLECTVEGTSNPNLYWYRQAAGRGLQLLFYSVGIGQISSEVPQNLSASRPQDRQFILSSKKLLLSDSGFYLCAWSGQGAYGYTFGSGTRLTVV.

The rearrangement joins TRBV5-1 to TRBJ2-5; 8 nucleotides line up with TRBD1. This CDR3 contains 14 residues. Losses at the gene ends were 4 bases for V and 2 bases for J; bases not matched to a gene: 4. Germline CDR1 SGHRS, CDR2 YFSETQ. The DNA for the CDR3 is TGCGCCAGCAGCGCGGGACAGGCACAAGAGACCCAGTACTTC. It specifies CASSAGQAQETQYF.

The chain is built from TRBV6-6 and TRBJ2-1; 8 bases align to TRBD2. Losses at the gene ends were 2 bases for V and 8 bases for J; bases not matched to a gene: 11. CDR3 length: 16 residues. Germline values: CDR1 MNHNY, CDR2 SVGAGI (reference sequence). CDR3 coding DNA: TGTGCCAGCAGTTACCCGTCCGGGACCGGGAGGGATGAGCAGTTCTTC. Protein sequence: CASSYPSGTGRDEQFF.

This clone has only one observation. J is TRBJ1-1 and V is TRBV5-1; 8 nucleotides match TRBD1. V trimming: 4 bases; J trimming: 2 bases; junction bases outside the gene matches: 4. CDR3 length: 14 residues. Germline V CDR1 and CDR2: SGHRS, YFSETQ. The CDR3 protein is CASSEQGANTEAFF. CDR3 sequence (DNA): TGCGCCAGCAGCGAGCAGGGGGCCAACACTGAAGCTTTCTTT.

The V call is TRBV11-2, the J call TRBJ1-4; 8 bases fit TRBD1. The germline gives CDR1 SGHAT, CDR2 FQNNGV. Unmatched junction bases numbered 7, after V lost 3 bases and J lost 4 bases. The CDR3 runs 16 residues. CDR3 sequence (DNA): TGTGCCAGCAGCTTGGCTGGGGACAGGAGTAATGAAAAACTGTTTTTT. Translated: CASSLAGDRSNEKLFF.

This clone was counted ten times or more. V usage is TRBV19 and J usage is TRBJ1-4; 8 bases are a match to TRBD1. V lost 3 bases and J lost 8; bases outside the gene matches: 8. CDR1 and CDR2 (germline): LNHDA, SQIVND (reference sequence). This CDR3 region has 15 residues. The CDR3 region is CASSIPTGDREKLFF. CDR3 coding DNA: TGTGCCAGTAGTATCCCGACAGGGGATCGGGAAAAACTGTTTTTT.

In nucleotides, the CDR3 is TGTGCCAGCTCACAAAACAGGGGCGGCAAAAACATTCAGTACTTC. It codes for CASSQNRGGKNIQYF. V is TRBV18 and J is TRBJ2-4, with 7 bases lining up with TRBD1. The germline V gene has CDR1 KGHSH and CDR2 LQKENI. J lost 3 bases, V lost 4 bases, and 6 bases had no gene match. The CDR3 is made up of 15 amino acids.

The chain has TRBV27 and TRBJ1-2; 8 bases are a match to TRBD1. Germline V lookup: CDR1 MNHEY, CDR2 SMNVEV (reference sequence). Trimming removed 5 bases from V and 8 bases from J; junction bases left unmatched: 10. The CDR3 spans 14 residues. The CDR3 protein is CASSTGRDRRGYTF. The CDR3 nucleotides read TGTGCCAGCAGTACGGGACGGGACAGGCGAGGCTACACCTTC.

The CDR3 here is CAWTDNSGNQPQHF. DNA for the CDR3: TGTGCCTGGACGGACAATTCGGGCAATCAGCCCCAGCATTTT. This rearrangement joins TRBV30 to TRBJ1-5; possible D gene TRBD1, 5 bases. CDR3 length: 14 residues. With 4 bases removed from V and 2 bases from J, the gap between germline ends came to 12 bases. From germline, CDR1 is GTSNPN and CDR2 SVGIG (reference sequence).